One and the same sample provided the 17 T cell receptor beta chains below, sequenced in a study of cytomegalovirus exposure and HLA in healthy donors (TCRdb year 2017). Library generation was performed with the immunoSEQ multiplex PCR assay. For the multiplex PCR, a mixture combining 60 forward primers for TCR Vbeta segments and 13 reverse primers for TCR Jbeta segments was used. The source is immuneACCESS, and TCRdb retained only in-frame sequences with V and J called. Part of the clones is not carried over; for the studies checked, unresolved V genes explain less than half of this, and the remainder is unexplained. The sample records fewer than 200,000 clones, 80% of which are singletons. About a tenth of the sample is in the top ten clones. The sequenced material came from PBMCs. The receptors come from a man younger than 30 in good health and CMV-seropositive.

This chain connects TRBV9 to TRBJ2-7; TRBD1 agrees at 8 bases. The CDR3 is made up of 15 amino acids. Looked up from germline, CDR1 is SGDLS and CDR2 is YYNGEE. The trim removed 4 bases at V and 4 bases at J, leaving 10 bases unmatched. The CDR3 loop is CASSLGQGFVYEQYF. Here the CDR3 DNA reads TGTGCCAGCAGCCTCGGACAGGGATTCGTTTACGAGCAGTACTTC.

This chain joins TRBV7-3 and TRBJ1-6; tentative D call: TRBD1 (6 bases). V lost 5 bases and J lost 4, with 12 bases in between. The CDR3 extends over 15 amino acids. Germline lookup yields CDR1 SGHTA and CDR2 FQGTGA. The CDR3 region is CASSLQGSYNSPLHF. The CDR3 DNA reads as TGTGCCAGCAGCCTACAGGGAAGTTATAATTCACCCCTCCACTTT. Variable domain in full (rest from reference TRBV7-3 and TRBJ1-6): GAGVSQTPSNKVTEKGKYVELRCDPISGHTALYWYRQSLGQGPEFLIYFQGTGAADDSGLPNDRFFAVRPEGSVSTLKIQRTERGDSAVYLCASSLQGSYNSPLHFGNGTRLTVT.

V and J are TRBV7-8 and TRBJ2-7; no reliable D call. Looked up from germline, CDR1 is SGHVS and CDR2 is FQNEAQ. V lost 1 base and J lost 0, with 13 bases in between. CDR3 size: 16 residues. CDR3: CASSLGRHTSSYEQYF. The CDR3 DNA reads TGTGCCAGCAGCTTAGGGCGACACACGAGCTCCTACGAGCAGTACTTC.

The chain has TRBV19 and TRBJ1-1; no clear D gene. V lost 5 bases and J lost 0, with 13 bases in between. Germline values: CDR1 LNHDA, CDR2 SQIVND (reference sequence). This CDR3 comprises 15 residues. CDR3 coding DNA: TGTGCCAGTAGTCAAACTCGGGTGATGAACACTGAAGCTTTCTTT. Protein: CASSQTRVMNTEAFF.

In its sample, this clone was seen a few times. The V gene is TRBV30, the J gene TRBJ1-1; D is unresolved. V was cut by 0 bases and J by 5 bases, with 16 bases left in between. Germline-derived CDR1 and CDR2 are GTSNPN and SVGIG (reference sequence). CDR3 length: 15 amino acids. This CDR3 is CAWSVRKGAWTEAFF. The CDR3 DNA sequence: TGTGCCTGGAGTGTACGAAAAGGAGCTTGGACTGAAGCTTTCTTT. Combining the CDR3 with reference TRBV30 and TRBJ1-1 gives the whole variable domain SQTIHQWPATLVQPVGSPLSLECTVEGTSNPNLYWYRQAAGRGLQLLFYSVGIGQISSEVPQNLSASRPQDRQFILSSKKLLLSDSGFYLCAWSVRKGAWTEAFFGQGTRLTVV.

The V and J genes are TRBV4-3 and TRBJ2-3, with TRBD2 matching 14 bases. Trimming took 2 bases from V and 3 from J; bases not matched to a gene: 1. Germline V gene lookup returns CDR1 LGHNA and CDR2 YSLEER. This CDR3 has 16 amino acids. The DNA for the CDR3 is TGCGCCAGCAGCCAACGACTAGCGGGGGGGACAGATACGCAGTATTTT. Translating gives CASSQRLAGGTDTQYF.

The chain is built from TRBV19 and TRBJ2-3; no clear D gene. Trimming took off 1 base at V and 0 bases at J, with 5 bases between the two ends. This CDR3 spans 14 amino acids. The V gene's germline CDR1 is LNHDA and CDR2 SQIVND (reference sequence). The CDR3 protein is CASSIGNSTDTQYF. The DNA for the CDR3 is TGTGCCAGTAGTATAGGTAATAGCACAGATACGCAGTATTTT.

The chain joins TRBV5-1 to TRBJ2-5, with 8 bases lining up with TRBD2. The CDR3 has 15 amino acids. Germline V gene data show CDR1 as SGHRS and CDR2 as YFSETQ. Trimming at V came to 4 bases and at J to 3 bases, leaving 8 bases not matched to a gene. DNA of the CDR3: TGCGCCAGCAGCCCGCGCGGAGCGGGGGAAGAGACCCAGTACTTC. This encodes CASSPRGAGEETQYF.

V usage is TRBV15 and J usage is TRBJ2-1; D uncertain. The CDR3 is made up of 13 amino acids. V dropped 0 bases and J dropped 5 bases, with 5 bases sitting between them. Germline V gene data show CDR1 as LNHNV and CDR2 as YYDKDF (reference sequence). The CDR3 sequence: CATSRDIHNEQFF. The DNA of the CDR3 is TGTGCCACCAGCAGAGATATCCACAATGAGCAGTTCTTC.

For the CDR3, the DNA is TGTGCCCTACTAGCGGGGCCGATGTACCAAGAGACCCAGTACTTC. Protein product: CALLAGPMYQETQYF. The rearrangement uses TRBV7-9 and TRBJ2-5; 10 bases match TRBD2. This CDR3 has 15 amino acids. CDR1 is SEHNR, CDR2 FQNEAQ, per germline (reference sequence). Losses at the gene ends were 11 bases for V and 0 bases for J; bases not matched to a gene: 9. Together with reference TRBV7-9 and TRBJ2-5, the CDR3 gives the full variable domain: DTGVSQNPRHKITKRGQNVTFRCDPISEHNRLYWYRQTLGQGPEFLTYFQNEAQLEKSRLLSDRFSAERPKGSFSTLEIQRTEQGDSAMYLCALLAGPMYQETQYFGPGTRLLVL.

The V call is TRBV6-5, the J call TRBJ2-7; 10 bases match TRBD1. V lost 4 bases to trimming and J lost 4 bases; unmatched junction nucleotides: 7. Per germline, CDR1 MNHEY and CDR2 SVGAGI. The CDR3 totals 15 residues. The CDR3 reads CASSSPGQGLYEQYF. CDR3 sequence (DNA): TGTGCCAGCAGTTCCCCGGGACAGGGGCTATACGAGCAGTACTTC.

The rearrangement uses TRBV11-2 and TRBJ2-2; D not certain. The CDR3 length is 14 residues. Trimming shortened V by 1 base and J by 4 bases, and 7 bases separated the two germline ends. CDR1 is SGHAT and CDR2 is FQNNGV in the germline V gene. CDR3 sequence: CASSLGSRTGELFF. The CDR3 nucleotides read TGTGCCAGCAGCTTAGGTAGCCGCACCGGGGAGCTGTTTTTT.

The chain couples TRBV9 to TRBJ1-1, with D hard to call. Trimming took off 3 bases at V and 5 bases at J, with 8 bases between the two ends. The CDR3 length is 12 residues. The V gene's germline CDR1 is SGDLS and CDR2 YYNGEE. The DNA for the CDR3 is TGTGCCAGCAGCGGGTCGGGTACTGAAGCTTTCTTT. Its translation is CASSGSGTEAFF.

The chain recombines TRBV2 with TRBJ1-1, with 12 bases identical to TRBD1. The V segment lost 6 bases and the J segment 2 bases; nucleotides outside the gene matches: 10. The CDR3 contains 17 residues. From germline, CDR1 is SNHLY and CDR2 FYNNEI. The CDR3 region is CASRRDRGRGINTEAFF. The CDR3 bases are TGTGCCAGCAGGAGGGACAGGGGGCGCGGTATAAACACTGAAGCTTTCTTT.

CDR3 protein: CASSGGQKNNEKLFF. CDR3 nucleotide sequence: TGTGCCAGCAGCGGAGGACAGAAAAATAATGAAAAACTGTTTTTT. V usage is TRBV9 and J usage is TRBJ1-4; D possibly corresponds to TRBD1 (6 bases). Trimming pared 3 bases from V and 4 bases from J, leaving 13 bases between. The germline gives CDR1 SGDLS, CDR2 YYNGEE. The CDR3 is made up of 15 amino acids.

CDR3 sequence (DNA): TGTGCCAGCAGCGACGATCTCGGGGGGCCGTTTTCCGGGGAGCTGTTTTTT. It yields the protein CASSDDLGGPFSGELFF. This sequence joins TRBV7-3 and TRBJ2-2; D may be TRBD2 (7 bases). The CDR3 runs 17 residues. Germline values: CDR1 SGHTA, CDR2 FQGTGA. Trimming took 5 bases from V and 6 from J, leaving 22 bases between them.

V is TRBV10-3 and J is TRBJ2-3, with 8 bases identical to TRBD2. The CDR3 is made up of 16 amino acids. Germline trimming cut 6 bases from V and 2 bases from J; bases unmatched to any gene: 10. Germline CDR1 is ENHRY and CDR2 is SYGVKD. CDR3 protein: CAISPSGYRNTDTQYF. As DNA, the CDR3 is TGTGCCATCAGCCCTAGCGGGTACAGAAACACAGATACGCAGTATTTT.